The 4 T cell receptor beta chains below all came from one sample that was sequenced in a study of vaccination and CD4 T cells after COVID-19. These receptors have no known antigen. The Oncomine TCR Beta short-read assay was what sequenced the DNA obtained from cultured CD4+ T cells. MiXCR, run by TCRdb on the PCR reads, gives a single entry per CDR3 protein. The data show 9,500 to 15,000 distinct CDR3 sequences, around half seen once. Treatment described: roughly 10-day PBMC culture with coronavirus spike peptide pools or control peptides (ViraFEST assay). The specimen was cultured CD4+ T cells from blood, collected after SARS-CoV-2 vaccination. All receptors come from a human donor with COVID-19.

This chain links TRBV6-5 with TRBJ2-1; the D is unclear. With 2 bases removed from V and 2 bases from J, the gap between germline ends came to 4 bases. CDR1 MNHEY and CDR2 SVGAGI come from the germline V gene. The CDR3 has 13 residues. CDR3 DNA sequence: TGTGCCAGCAGTTACGACACCTACAATGAGCAGTTCTTC. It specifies CASSYDTYNEQFF.

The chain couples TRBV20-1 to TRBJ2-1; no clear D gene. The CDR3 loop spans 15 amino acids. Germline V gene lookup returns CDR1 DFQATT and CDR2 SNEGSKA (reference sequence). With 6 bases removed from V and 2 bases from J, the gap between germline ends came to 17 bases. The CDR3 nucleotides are TGCAGTGCGACCGGCCAGGAAGGTACCTACAATGAGCAGTTCTTC. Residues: CSATGQEGTYNEQFF.

The CDR3 sequence: CASSILSGGREADTQYF. As DNA, the CDR3 is TGTGCCAGTAGTATTTTGTCGGGGGGTCGGGAGGCAGATACGCAGTATTTT. The rearrangement uses TRBV19 and TRBJ2-3; 7 bases map to TRBD2. Germline trimming cut 3 bases from V and 4 bases from J; bases unmatched to any gene: 13. Per the germline V gene, CDR1 is LNHDA and CDR2 is SQIVND (reference sequence). The CDR3 loop spans 17 amino acids.

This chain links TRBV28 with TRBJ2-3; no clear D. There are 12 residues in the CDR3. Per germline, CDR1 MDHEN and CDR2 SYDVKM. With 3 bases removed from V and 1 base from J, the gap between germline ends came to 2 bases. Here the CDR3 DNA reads TGTGCCAGCAGTTTCCGCACAGATACGCAGTATTTT. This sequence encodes CASSFRTDTQYF.